This T cell receptor (beta chain) derives from a study of identical twins. There are 14 residues in the CDR3. Germline V lookup: CDR1 MNHEY, CDR2 SMNVEV (reference sequence). The V gene lost 6 bases and the J gene lost 2 bases, with 12 bases spanning the gap. Each CDR3 protein is one row after TCRdb ran MiXCR on the 5' RACE reads. The table has approximately 220,000 distinct CDR3 sequences, approximately 7.3% seen once. This sample also appeared in a second study, on yellow fever vaccine responses in identical twins.

J is TRBJ2-3 and V is TRBV27; D gene ambiguous. The sample was CD8+ T cells sorted from blood. The clonotype was recovered from a woman aged 18-30 years in good health. CDR3 nucleotides: TGTGCCAGCAGCCTACTGCCCGACACAGATACGCAGTATTTT. Translation gives CASSLLPDTDTQYF.